This TCR beta chain was identified in a study of shared T cell receptors in the human thymus. This CDR3 spans 13 amino acids. With 2 bases removed from V and 3 bases from J, the gap between germline ends came to 9 bases. CDR1 is SGHRS, CDR2 YFSETQ, per germline. Assay used: immunoSEQ multiplex PCR; TCRdb lists only in-frame clones, some missing. In the table there are roughly 560,000 clones, about 84% of which are singletons. The sample holds a few counts of this clone. This sample was also put to use in a study of human thymus T cells. That paper states: Resections from corrective heart surgery supplied the thymus tissue. In thymic and blood repertoires alike, V and J usage looked biased. Among unrelated individuals, related research reported thymic repertoires that overlapped highly.

This rearrangement joins TRBV5-1 to TRBJ2-7; a weak D match, TRBD2 (5 bases). Sequenced input: thymocytes. The receptor was isolated from a boy in the first two years of life with a congenital heart defect. CDR3 sequence (DNA): TGCGCCAGCAGCTTTCCCGGGGACTACGAGCAGTACTTC. It yields the protein CASSFPGDYEQYF.